These T cell receptor beta chains were read from a single sample in a study of cytomegalovirus exposure and HLA in healthy donors. Sequencing used immunoSEQ multiplex PCR; TCRdb keeps in-frame clones, though not all of them. The repertoire holds 140,000 or so clones, with 70% to 85% as singletons. The sample was PBMCs. These receptors were obtained from a woman aged 55-69 years in good health and CMV-seropositive. CDR3s include the opening cysteine and the closing phenylalanine or tryptophan. The order of the fields is clone size, V gene, CDR3 length, CDR3 protein. Only part of the rows carry a size: once, few, many, or a class if the clone is expanded.

once,TRBV29-1,13,CSVLVLSGNTIYF
few,TRBV6-4,15,CASSDEREGTDTQYF
.,TRBV11-2,16,CASSLTTGDKSYEQYF
.,TRBV5-1,15,CASSYSGTGTLEQYF
.,TRBV18,15,CASSPYASSTDTQYF
.,TRBV11-2,16,CASSLAHRVGRETQYF
.,TRBV5-6,15,CASSLTDSVNYGYTF
.,TRBV11-2,13,CASSFSGNNEQFF
once,TRBV2,14,CASSEAQGSEGYTF
.,TRBV4-3,16,CASSQPDREPSYEQYF
once,TRBV7-9,18,CASSSRVAGVSDTGELFF
.,TRBV28,15,CASLTGGPGNQPQHF
.,TRBV5-1,17,CASSFSLAGGHTGELFF
.,TRBV19,20,CASSIGVLAGGLLDTYEQYF
.,TRBV4-1,15,CASSQFLLQTDGYTF
.,TRBV9,18,CASSVEGAEVLNTGELFF
few,TRBV2,13,CASSDLQLTEAFF
few,TRBV4-1,16,CASSQDTTIVYNEQFF
.,TRBV19,14,CASSPRGSTGELFF
.,TRBV2,14,CARLGRRGAYEQYF
.,TRBV19,13,CASSKTGAGGYTF
.,TRBV11-3,16,CASTLRGTGGAGELFF
few,TRBV10-1,17,CASTLLAGGPLADTQYF
.,TRBV13,14,CASSLGQINQPQHF
.,TRBV4-3,14,CASSQDRRDYGYTF
few,TRBV7-9,12,CASSVVVETQYF
.,TRBV5-4,16,CASSLEASGSLGEQYF
.,TRBV7-3,15,CASSLNQGLNTEAFF
.,TRBV28,11,CASSLGRLAFF
.,TRBV28,13,CASSLFGVGTQYF
.,TRBV30,15,CASTSGRTDYNEQFF
.,TRBV30,17,CAWSRAARGSGDYEQYF
few,TRBV7-2,15,CASSPRTSGSPEQYF
.,TRBV27,13,CATARAGEKGAFF
.,TRBV2,14,CSSRGRAATGELFF
.,TRBV2,16,CASTPRDRETSYEQYF
once,TRBV7-9,16,CASSARDSLTGNTIYF
.,TRBV19,15,CASSPGASGSDEQFF
.,TRBV18,13,CASSPGEGSEAFF
.,TRBV27,14,CASSSPGHGTEAFF
.,TRBV28,14,CASSPTQVNTEAFF
.,TRBV4-2,16,CASSLSSWSSYNEQFF
.,TRBV11-3,14,CASSLNRLDNEQFF
.,TRBV2,12,CASNREGNTIYF
.,TRBV28,12,CASFAGYNEQFF
.,TRBV28,17,CASTTQLLAGSNQPQHF
few,TRBV18,14,CASSPLGSGNTIYF
once,TRBV7-2,18,CASSLAGTSGSRYNEQFF
.,TRBV5-1,15,CASKAAGGPGETQYF
few,TRBV18,14,CASSGQDTYNEQFF
.,TRBV6-5,14,CASSVGQGFSEQYF
.,TRBV14,18,CASSQGDSGPVFGNTIYF
.,TRBV5-4,14,CASSQRETYNEQFF
.,TRBV19,13,CATRRGRDHEQYF
.,TRBV25-1,13,CAAGDREAGELFF